The 5 T cell receptor beta chains listed next were all sequenced from one sample in a study of human CD8 memory T cell subsets. The authors defined TPEX cells as CCR7+ PD-1+ TIGIT+ early memory CD8+ T cells carrying exhausted-like traits. Sequencing libraries of TCR beta were made by UMI-labeled 5' RACE. TCRdb reprocessed the 5' RACE reads and stores each CDR3 protein as one record, lacking DNA. In total, the table holds about 5,800 distinct CDR3 sequences. Source material: CD8+ T cells from PBMCs. The source of these receptors is a human donor in good health.

The chain carries TRBV12-3 or TRBV12-4 and TRBJ2-1; no DNA is available, so the TRBD2 call from TCRdb remains unchecked. CDR3 length equals 16 residues. The CDR3 sequence: CASSPSGTRVYNEQFF.

The genes are TRBV25-1 and TRBJ2-3; without DNA, the TCRdb call of TRBD2 cannot be checked. Germline V gives CDR1 MGHDK, CDR2 SYGVNS. This CDR3 is 17 amino acids long. The chain's CDR3 is CASSELYSGRSTDTQYF.

The chain employs TRBV5-1 and TRBJ2-5. This CDR3 is built from 14 residues. Germline V lookup: CDR1 SGHRS, CDR2 YFSETQ. CDR3 region: CASSLNVDTVDQYF.

Frequency places this clonotype as medium-sized (0.01 to 0.1%). CDR3: CASSLYRGLNTEAFF. The V and J genes are TRBV28 and TRBJ1-1; no DNA is available, so the TRBD1 call from TCRdb remains unchecked. This CDR3 has 15 residues. Germline CDR1 reads MDHEN; CDR2 reads SYDVKM.

CDR3 loop: CASSLGQFASYGYTF. The rearrangement links TRBV4-1 to TRBJ1-2; checking the TCRdb D call of TRBD1 is not possible without DNA. Looked up from germline, CDR1 is MGHRA and CDR2 is YSYEKL. CDR3 size: 15 residues.